This TCR beta chain was documented in a study of CD8 T cells in Susac syndrome. Study-wide results and limits: The authors acknowledged that their TCR sequencing and HLA analysis involved a relatively small number of individuals.

FACS was used to enrich TEMRA cells, whereas the CD8+ and CD4+ T cells were obtained by negative isolation. The germline gives CDR1 SQVTM, CDR2 ANQGSEA. This CDR3 contains 11 residues. The J segment lost 11 bases and the V segment lost 4 bases, leaving 3 bases of the junction unmatched. The RNA input was about 0.45 to 1 ug, and it was reverse transcribed with random hexamers. The amplification used immunoSEQ multiplex PCR on TCR beta CDR3; it spanned 54 Vbeta and 13 Jbeta. A single record per CDR3 protein comes from TCRdb applying MiXCR to the immunoSEQ multiplex PCR reads. The table shows about 100,000 distinct CDR3 sequences, with 85% to 95% occurring only once. Worth noting for this clonotype: As yet, its antigen is unknown.

The clonotype originates from a human donor in good health. The chain couples TRBV29-1 to TRBJ1-1; 11 nucleotides agree with TRBD1. The sample comprised CD8+ T cells from PBMCs. The CDR3 here is CSVVGDRGAFF. In nucleotides, the CDR3 is TGCAGCGTTGTGGGGGACAGGGGGGCTTTCTTT.